This record looks at one T cell receptor (beta chain) sequence and its context. Antigen specificity is unknown. The data were obtained in a study of cytomegalovirus exposure and HLA in healthy donors. At the level of the study: A prior study identified approximately 120 million unique TCR beta sequences from about 179 million T cells.

The CDR3 covers 15 residues. V lost 1 base, J lost 6 bases, and 13 bases lay in between. CDR1 is LNHDA and CDR2 is SQIVND in the germline V gene (reference sequence). Primers: 60 Vbeta forward and 13 Jbeta reverse. The assay was immunoSEQ multiplex PCR, and TCRdb's table has in-frame clones only and misses some. The top ten hold roughly 4.3% of the sample, which has around 110,000 clones, 75% to 85% seen once. General study findings and limits: According to an earlier analysis, most TCR beta V segments yielded productive rearrangements about 87% or about 30% of the time. A few V segments could not be told apart, such as TRBV6-2 and TRBV6-3, and were left out.

This sequence joins TRBV19 and TRBJ1-5; D is undetermined. The material sequenced was PBMCs. The source is a man younger than 45 in good health and CMV-seropositive. The DNA for the CDR3 is TGTGCCAGTAGTATAGGAGGCGGTGGTAGTCAGCCCCAGCATTTT. This encodes CASSIGGGGSQPQHF. The entire variable domain, with the rest obtained from reference TRBV19 and TRBJ1-5, is as follows: DGGITQSPKYLFRKEGQNVTLSCEQNLNHDAMYWYRQDPGQGLRLIYYSQIVNDFQKGDIAEGYSVSREKKESFPLTVTSAQKNPTAFYLCASSIGGGGSQPQHFGDGTRLSIL.